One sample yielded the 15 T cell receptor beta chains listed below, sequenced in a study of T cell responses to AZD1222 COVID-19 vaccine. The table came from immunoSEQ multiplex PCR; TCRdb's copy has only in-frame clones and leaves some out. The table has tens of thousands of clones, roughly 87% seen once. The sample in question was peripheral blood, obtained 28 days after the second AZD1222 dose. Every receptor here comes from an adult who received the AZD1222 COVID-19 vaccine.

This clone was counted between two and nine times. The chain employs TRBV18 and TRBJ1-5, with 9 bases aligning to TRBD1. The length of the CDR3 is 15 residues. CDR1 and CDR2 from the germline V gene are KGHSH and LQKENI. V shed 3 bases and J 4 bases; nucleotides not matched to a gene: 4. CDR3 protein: CASSPGTGKNQPQHF. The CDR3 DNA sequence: TGTGCCAGCTCACCGGGGACAGGGAAGAATCAGCCCCAGCATTTT.

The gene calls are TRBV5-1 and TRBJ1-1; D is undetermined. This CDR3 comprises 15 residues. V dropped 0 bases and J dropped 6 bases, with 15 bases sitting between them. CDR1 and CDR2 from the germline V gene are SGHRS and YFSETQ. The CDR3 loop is CASSLGQDLVPEAFF. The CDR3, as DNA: TGCGCCAGCAGCTTGGGGCAGGACCTCGTCCCTGAAGCTTTCTTT.

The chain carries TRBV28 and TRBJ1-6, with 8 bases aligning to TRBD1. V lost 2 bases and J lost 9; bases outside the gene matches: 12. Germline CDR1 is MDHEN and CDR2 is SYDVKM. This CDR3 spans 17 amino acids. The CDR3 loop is CASSLDGTGTGGSPLHF. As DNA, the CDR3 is TGTGCCAGCAGTTTAGATGGGACAGGAACTGGGGGTTCACCCCTCCACTTT.

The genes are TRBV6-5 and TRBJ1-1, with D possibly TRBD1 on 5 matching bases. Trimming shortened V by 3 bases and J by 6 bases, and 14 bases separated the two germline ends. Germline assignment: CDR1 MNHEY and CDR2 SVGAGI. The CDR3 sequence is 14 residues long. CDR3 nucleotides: TGTGCCAGCAGTTATCGGGGGATAGGCGCTGAAGCTTTCTTT. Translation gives CASSYRGIGAEAFF.

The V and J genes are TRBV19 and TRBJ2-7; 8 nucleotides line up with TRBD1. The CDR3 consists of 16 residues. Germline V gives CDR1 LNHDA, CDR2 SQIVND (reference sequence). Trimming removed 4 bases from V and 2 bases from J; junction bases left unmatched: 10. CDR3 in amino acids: CASSSSRQGLAYEQYF. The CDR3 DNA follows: TGTGCCAGTAGTAGCTCAAGACAGGGGCTAGCCTACGAGCAGTACTTC.

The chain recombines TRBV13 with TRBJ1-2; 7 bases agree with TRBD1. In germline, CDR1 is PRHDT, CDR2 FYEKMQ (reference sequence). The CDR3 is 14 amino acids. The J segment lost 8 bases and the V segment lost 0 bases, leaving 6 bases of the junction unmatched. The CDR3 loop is CASSLGGTATGYTF. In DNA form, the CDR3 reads TGTGCCAGCAGCTTAGGAGGGACAGCCACGGGCTACACCTTC.

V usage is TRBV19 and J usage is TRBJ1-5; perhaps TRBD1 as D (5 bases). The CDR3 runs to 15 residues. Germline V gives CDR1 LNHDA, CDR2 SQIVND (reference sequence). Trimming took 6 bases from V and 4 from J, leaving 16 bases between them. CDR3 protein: CASRLTGGGNQPQHF. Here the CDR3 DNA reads TGTGCCAGTAGGCTGACGGGGGGAGGGAATCAGCCCCAGCATTTT. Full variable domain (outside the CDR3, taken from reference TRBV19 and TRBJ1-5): DGGITQSPKYLFRKEGQNVTLSCEQNLNHDAMYWYRQDPGQGLRLIYYSQIVNDFQKGDIAEGYSVSREKKESFPLTVTSAQKNPTAFYLCASRLTGGGNQPQHFGDGTRLSIL.

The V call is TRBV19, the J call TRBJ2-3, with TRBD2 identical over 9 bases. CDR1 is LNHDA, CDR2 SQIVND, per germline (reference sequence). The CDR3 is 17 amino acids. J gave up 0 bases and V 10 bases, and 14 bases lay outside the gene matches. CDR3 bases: TGTGCCACGCGGGGGGGAGCCTCCGGGGTAAGCACAGATACGCAGTATTTT. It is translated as CATRGGASGVSTDTQYF.

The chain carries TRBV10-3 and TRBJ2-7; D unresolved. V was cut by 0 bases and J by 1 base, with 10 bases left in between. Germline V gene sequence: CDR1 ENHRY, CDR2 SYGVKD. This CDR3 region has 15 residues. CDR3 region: CAISESSQISYEQYF. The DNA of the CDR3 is TGTGCCATCAGTGAGTCTTCCCAGATTTCCTACGAGCAGTACTTC.

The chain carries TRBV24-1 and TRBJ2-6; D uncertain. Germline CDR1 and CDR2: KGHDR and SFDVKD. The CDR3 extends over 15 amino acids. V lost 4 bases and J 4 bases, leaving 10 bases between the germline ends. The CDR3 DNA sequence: TGTGCCACCAGTGACGTAAGAACCGGGGCCAACGTCCTGACTTTC. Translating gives CATSDVRTGANVLTF.

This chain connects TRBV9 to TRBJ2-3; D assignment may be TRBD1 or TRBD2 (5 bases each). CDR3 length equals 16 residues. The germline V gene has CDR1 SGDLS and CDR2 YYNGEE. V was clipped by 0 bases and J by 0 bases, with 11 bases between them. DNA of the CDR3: TGTGCCAGCAGCGTAGAGGCAGGGAGAAGCACAGATACGCAGTATTTT. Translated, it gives CASSVEAGRSTDTQYF.

The CDR3 region is CASSVGRGLNEQFF. The CDR3 nucleotides read TGTGCCAGCAGCGTGGGTCGGGGACTCAATGAGCAGTTCTTC. The chain recombines TRBV7-2 with TRBJ2-1; D might be TRBD2 (6 bases). The CDR3 loop spans 14 amino acids. V was cut by 5 bases and J by 6 bases, with 14 bases left in between. Germline-derived CDR1 and CDR2 are SGHTA and FQGNSA.

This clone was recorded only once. In nucleotides, the CDR3 is TGTGCCAGCAGCTTAGTTCGCGGAACCGGGACACTCTATGGCTACACCTTC. It specifies CASSLVRGTGTLYGYTF. The V and J genes are TRBV7-9 and TRBJ1-2; possibly TRBD1 for D (6 bases). This CDR3 contains 17 residues. The V and J ends lost 1 base and 4 bases respectively, with 19 bases between them. Germline values: CDR1 SEHNR, CDR2 FQNEAQ (reference sequence).

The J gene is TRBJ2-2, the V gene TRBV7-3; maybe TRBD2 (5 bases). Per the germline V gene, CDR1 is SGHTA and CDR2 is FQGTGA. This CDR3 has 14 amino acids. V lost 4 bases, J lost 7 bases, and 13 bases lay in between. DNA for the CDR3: TGTGCCAGCAGCTCTGCGGAGGTCGGCGGGGAGCTGTTTTTT. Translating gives CASSSAEVGGELFF.

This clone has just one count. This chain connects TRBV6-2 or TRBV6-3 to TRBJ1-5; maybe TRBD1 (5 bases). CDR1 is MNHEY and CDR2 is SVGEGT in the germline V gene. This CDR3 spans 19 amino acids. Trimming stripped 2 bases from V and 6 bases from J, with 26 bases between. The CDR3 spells CASSYTALTADAGGQPQHF. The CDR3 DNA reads TGTGCCAGCAGTTACACGGCCCTCACCGCGGATGCCGGGGGTCAGCCCCAGCATTTT.